This T cell receptor beta chain was observed in a study of blood T cell repertoires in COVID-19. Only one count was recorded for this clone. Categorization into cohorts depended on clinical history that participants reported. Cohort 3 donors were reported recovered after two negative PCRs, clearance, or symptom resolution. The CDR3 loop spans 12 amino acids. The V gene lost 5 bases and the J gene lost 4 bases, with 9 bases spanning the gap. As handled by the study authors: How many nucleated cells were present was estimated from reference gene primer amplification. Sequencing was performed with immunoSEQ multiplex PCR; in TCRdb, only in-frame clones are kept and a portion is missing. V and J calls and clone size follow that table, whereas D and trimming were derived from the DNA. Among over 150,000 clones listed, 80% to 85% were seen once.

The chain uses TRBV12-3 or TRBV12-4 and TRBJ2-7; D is unclear. This sequence was found in a man in his forties or fifties who had recovered from COVID-19. Sequenced: PBMCs or T cells enriched from blood (not recorded which). The CDR3 nucleotides read TGTGCCAGCAGTGCCCTCGGGTACGAGCAGTACTTC. Protein sequence: CASSALGYEQYF.